This T cell receptor beta chain is drawn from a study of T-cell memory formation after mild COVID-19. Turning to the study itself: TCR clustering was largely donor specific.

V was pared by 2 bases and J by 4 bases, with 1 base of the junction left unmatched. Germline loops: CDR1 SEHNR, CDR2 FQNEAQ (reference sequence). The CDR3 sequence is 13 residues long. This clonotype was counted at least ten times. Antigen specificity is unknown. TCR alpha and TCR beta cDNA libraries carrying sample barcodes and UMIs were produced by 5'RACE using constant-segment primers. TCRdb reprocessed the 5' RACE reads via MiXCR and lists one record per CDR3 protein. Of 75,000 to 95,000 distinct CDR3 sequences in the sample, about 16% are singletons; the top ten hold under 45%. Study-wide points: Pre-infection memory contained some responding clones, which suggested that cross-reactive memory had joined. Among clones contracting day 15 to 85, CD4/CD8 was balanced, whereas later expanders leaned CD4+.

The sample consisted of PBMCs or a T cell subset sorted from them (not recorded which). The rearrangement joins TRBV7-9 to TRBJ2-7, with 8 bases that match TRBD1. The TCR originated in a man aged 18 to 35 who had mild COVID-19 (a few samples of this study predate the infection). Cell type and time point are not known. In DNA, the CDR3 is TGTGCCAGCAGCTTACAGGGGGCTTACGAGCAGTACTTC. It yields the protein CASSLQGAYEQYF.